This TCR beta chain was found in a study of long-term antiretroviral therapy in people with HIV. Study-level findings and limits: Blood specimens, gathered between about 2003 and 2017, were possibly obtained under older ART regimens. Viral resistance, ART adherence and therapy changes all lacked available data.

Every one of the participants with HIV received treatment in the United States. Running of the v3.0 immunoSEQ assay took place at survey level. Sequencing aimed to cover roughly 35,000-50,000 T-cell genomes per sample. Using immunoSEQ multiplex PCR, the repertoire was profiled, and TCRdb retains in-frame clones only, with some absent. The repertoire has about 20,000 clones, roughly 72% of them found once; the top ten carry 15%. In the case of this clone: Antigen: not known.

The length of the CDR3 is 16 residues. The J segment lost 5 bases and the V segment lost 4 bases, leaving 11 bases of the junction unmatched. Germline CDR1 is SGHRS and CDR2 is YFSETQ. The starting material was unsorted PBMCs, obtained around 2.5 years before starting antiretroviral therapy. The chain uses TRBV5-1 and TRBJ1-4; 7 bases match TRBD1. The clonotype was recovered from a woman in her forties or fifties with HIV. In nucleotides, the CDR3 is TGCGCCAGCAGCCCGAGCTTGCAGACAGGGAATGAAAAACTGTTTTTT. The encoded protein is CASSPSLQTGNEKLFF.